These 2 T cell receptor beta chains were sequenced from one sample in a study of shared clonotypes between healthy human individuals. The assay was immunoSEQ multiplex PCR, and TCRdb's table has in-frame clones only and misses some. The sample carries 400,000 to 600,000 clones, roughly 83% recorded once. The specimen was PBMCs. These receptors came from a woman in her thirties or forties in good health. Some clones in this sample may be carry-over from other donors' samples.

The chain has TRBV28 and TRBJ1-1, with D uncertain. Germline V lookup: CDR1 MDHEN, CDR2 SYDVKM. Trimming removed 6 bases at V and 4 bases at J, with 9 bases between. The CDR3 consists of 12 residues. The CDR3 spells CASRTSLTEAFF. The CDR3, as DNA: TGTGCCAGCAGGACCAGCCTCACTGAAGCTTTCTTT.

The chain links TRBV7-9 to TRBJ2-7, with 9 bases aligning to TRBD1. V lost 6 bases and J lost 4; bases outside the gene matches: 16. Germline CDR1 SEHNR, CDR2 FQNEAQ (reference sequence). The CDR3 is made up of 17 amino acids. The CDR3 nucleotides read TGTGCCAGCAGTTCATCTAATCCCGGGACAGGGTTTTACGAGCAGTACTTC. It codes for CASSSSNPGTGFYEQYF. The full variable domain, completed using reference TRBV7-9 and TRBJ2-7, is DTGVSQNPRHKITKRGQNVTFRCDPISEHNRLYWYRQTLGQGPEFLTYFQNEAQLEKSRLLSDRFSAERPKGSFSTLEIQRTEQGDSAMYLCASSSSNPGTGFYEQYFGPGTRLTVT.